The next 5 T cell receptor beta chains were all read from a single sample in a study of PD-1 blockade in classical Hodgkin lymphoma (TCRdb year 2020). The label giving this sample's time point can be read as: cycle 4 day 1 (C4D1), after 5 to 7 weeks of nivolumab. Every trial patient had relapsed following autologous stem cell transplantation, and prior brentuximab vedotin exposure was what differed among cohorts A, B and C. Libraries were constructed by the immunoSEQ multiplex PCR assay. TCRdb stores this immuneACCESS table with in-frame sequences only. Part of the clones is absent; in the studies checked, under half of the shortfall reflects unresolved V genes, and no reason is known for the rest. Within this sample are 100,000 or so clones, with 90% of them counted one time only. The ten largest clones represent approximately 3% of the sample. Sequencing was performed on peripheral blood mononuclear cells (PBMCs), taken before the fourth cycle of nivolumab. The receptor set was obtained from a human donor with classical Hodgkin lymphoma.

J is TRBJ1-2 and V is TRBV6-5, with D perhaps TRBD1 (6 bases). With 6 bases removed from V and 7 bases from J, the gap between germline ends came to 18 bases. This CDR3 has 14 amino acids. Germline-derived CDR1 and CDR2 are MNHEY and SVGAGI. The CDR3 region is CASRSQGPGGGYTF. The CDR3 DNA sequence: TGTGCCAGCAGATCACAGGGTCCCGGGGGTGGCTACACCTTC.

The chain couples TRBV28 to TRBJ2-7, with 8 bases matching TRBD1. This CDR3 is built from 13 residues. Germline CDR1 is MDHEN and CDR2 is SYDVKM. V lost 6 bases to trimming and J lost 4 bases; unmatched junction nucleotides: 5. This CDR3 is CASSSTGAYEQYF. As DNA, the CDR3 is TGTGCCAGCAGCTCGACAGGGGCGTACGAGCAGTACTTC.

This chain joins TRBV11-1 and TRBJ2-1; 12 nucleotides line up with TRBD2. J lost 6 bases, V lost 2 bases, and 5 bases had no gene match. Germline-derived CDR1 and CDR2 are SGHAT and FQDESV (reference sequence). This CDR3 region has 16 residues. The CDR3 DNA sequence: TGTGCCAGCAGCTTAACCCTAGCGGGGGGGCGCAATGAGCAGTTCTTC. Its protein is CASSLTLAGGRNEQFF.

This rearrangement joins TRBV7-8 to TRBJ2-7, with D unresolved. Looked up from germline, CDR1 is SGHVS and CDR2 is FQNEAQ. V was shortened by 3 bases and J by 5 bases, with 17 bases between the two germline ends. This CDR3 spans 15 amino acids. DNA of the CDR3: TGTGCCAGCAGCTTTCAAAAAACGGGTGTGGACGAGCAGTACTTC. Its translation: CASSFQKTGVDEQYF.

The chain carries TRBV13 and TRBJ2-5, with 11 bases matching TRBD2. J lost 5 bases, V lost 5 bases, and 13 bases had no gene match. CDR3 size: 17 residues. CDR1 is PRHDT, CDR2 FYEKMQ, per germline (reference sequence). The CDR3 DNA reads as TGTGCCAGCAGCACACCAGGGGTAGCGGGGGGGCCGGAGACCCAGTACTTC. This encodes CASSTPGVAGGPETQYF.